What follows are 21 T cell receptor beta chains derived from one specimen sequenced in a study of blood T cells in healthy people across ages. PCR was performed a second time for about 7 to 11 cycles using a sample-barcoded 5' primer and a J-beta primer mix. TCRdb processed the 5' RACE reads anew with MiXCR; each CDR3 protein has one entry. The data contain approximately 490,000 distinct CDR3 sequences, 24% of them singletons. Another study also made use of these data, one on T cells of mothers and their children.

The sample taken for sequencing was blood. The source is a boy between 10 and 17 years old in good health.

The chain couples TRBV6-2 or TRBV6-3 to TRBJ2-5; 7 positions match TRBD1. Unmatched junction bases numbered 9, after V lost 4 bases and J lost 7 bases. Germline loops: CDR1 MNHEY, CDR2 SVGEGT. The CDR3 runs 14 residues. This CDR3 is CASSFGLGTATQYF. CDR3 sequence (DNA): TGTGCCAGCAGTTTCGGTTTAGGGACAGCGACCCAGTACTTC.

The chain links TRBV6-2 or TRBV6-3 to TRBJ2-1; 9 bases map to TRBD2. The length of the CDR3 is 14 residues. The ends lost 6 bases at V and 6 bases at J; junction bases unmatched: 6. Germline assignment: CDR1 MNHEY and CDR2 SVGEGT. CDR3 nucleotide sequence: TGTGCCAGCAGCTATAGCGGGGGAGGCAATGAGCAGTTCTTC. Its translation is CASSYSGGGNEQFF.

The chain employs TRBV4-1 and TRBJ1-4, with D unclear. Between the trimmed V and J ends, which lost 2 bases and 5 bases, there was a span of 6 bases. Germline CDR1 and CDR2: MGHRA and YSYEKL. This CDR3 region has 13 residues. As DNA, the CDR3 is TGCGCCAGCAGCCAAACGGGGAATGAAAAACTGTTTTTT. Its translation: CASSQTGNEKLFF.

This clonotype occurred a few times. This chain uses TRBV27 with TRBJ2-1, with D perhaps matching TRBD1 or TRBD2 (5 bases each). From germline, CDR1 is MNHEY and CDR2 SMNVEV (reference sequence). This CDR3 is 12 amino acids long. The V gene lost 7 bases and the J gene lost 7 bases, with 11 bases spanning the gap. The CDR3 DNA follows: TGTGCCAGCACCGGGGCATGGAATGAGCAGTTCTTC. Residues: CASTGAWNEQFF.

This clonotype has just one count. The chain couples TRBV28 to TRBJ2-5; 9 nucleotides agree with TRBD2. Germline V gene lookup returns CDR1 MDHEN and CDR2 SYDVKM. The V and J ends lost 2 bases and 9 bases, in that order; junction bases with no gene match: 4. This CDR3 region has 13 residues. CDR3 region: CASSLPGLAPQYF. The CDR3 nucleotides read TGTGCCAGCAGTTTACCCGGACTAGCGCCCCAGTACTTC.

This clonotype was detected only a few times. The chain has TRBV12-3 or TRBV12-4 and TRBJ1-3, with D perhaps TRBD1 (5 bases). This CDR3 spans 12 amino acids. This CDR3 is CAGGMTGNTIYF. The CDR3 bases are TGTGCGGGGGGGATGACTGGAAACACCATATATTTT.

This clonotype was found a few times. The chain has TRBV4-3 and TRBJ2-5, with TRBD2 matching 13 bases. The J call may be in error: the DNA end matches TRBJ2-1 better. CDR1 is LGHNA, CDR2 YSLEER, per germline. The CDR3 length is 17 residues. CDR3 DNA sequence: TGCGCCAGCAGCCAAGATCGTAGGACTAGCGGGGGCAATGAGCAGTTCTTC. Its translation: CASSQDRRTSGGNEQFF.

The CDR3 DNA reads as TGTGCCAGCAGCTTATATGCCTCCGAGCAGTACTTC. It yields the protein CASSLYASEQYF. The rearrangement links TRBV7-2 to TRBJ2-1; D gene ambiguous. The DNA end is more similar to TRBJ2-7, so the J call may be wrong. Per germline, CDR1 SGHTA and CDR2 FQGNSA. This CDR3 is 12 amino acids long.

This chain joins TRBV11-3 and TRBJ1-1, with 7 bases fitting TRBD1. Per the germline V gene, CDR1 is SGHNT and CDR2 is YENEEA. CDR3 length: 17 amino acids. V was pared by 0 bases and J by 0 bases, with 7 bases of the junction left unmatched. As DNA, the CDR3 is TGTGCCAGCAGCTTAGAAATCTCGGGGACAGTGAACACTGAAGCTTTCTTT. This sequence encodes CASSLEISGTVNTEAFF.

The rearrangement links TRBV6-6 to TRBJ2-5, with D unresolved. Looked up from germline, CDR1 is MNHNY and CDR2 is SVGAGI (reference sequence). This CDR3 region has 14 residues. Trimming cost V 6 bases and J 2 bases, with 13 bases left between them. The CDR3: CASRPVGIQETQYF. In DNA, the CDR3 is TGTGCCAGCAGACCGGTAGGGATACAAGAGACCCAGTACTTC.

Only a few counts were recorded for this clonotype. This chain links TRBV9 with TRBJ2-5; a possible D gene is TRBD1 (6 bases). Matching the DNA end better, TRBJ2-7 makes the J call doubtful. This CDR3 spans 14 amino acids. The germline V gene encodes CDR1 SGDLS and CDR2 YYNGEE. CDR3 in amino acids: CASSARDISYEQYF. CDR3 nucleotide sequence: TGTGCCAGCAGCGCCCGGGACATCTCCTACGAGCAGTACTTC.

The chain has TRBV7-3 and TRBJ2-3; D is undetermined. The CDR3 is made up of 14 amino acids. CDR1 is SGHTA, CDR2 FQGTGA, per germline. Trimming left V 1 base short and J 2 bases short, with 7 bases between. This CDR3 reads CASSLMGLTDTQYF. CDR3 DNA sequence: TGTGCCAGCAGCTTAATGGGCCTCACAGATACGCAGTATTTT.

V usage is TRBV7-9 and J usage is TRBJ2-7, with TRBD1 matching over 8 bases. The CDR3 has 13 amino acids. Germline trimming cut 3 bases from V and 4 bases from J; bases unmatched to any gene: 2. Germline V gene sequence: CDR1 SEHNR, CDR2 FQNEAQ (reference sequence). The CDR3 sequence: CASSFRGRYEQYF. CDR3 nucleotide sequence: TGTGCCAGCAGCTTCAGGGGGCGTTACGAGCAGTACTTC.

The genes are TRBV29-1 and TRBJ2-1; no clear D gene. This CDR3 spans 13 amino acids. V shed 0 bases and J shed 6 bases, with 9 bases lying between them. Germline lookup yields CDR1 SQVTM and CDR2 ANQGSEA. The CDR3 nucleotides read TGCAGCGTTGAAGAAGGTCCAGGCAATGAGCAGTTCTTC. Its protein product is CSVEEGPGNEQFF.

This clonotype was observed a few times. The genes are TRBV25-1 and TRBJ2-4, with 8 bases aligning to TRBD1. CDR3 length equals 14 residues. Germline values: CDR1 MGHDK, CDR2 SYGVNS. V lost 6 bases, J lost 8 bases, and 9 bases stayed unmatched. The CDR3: CASRTGGSWDIQYF. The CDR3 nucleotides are TGTGCCAGCAGAACAGGGGGGAGTTGGGACATTCAGTACTTC.

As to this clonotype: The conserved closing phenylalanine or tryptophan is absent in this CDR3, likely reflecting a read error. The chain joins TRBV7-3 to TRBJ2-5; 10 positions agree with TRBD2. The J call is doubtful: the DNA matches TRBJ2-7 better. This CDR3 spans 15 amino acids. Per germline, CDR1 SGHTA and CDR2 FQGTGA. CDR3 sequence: CASSLLAGATYEQYL. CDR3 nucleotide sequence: TGTGCCAGCAGCTTACTAGCGGGGGCAACCTACGAGCAGTACCTC.

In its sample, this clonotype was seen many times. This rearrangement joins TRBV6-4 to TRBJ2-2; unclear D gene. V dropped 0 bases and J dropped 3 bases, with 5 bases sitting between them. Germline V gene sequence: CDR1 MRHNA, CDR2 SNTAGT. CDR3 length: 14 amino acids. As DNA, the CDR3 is TGTGCCAGCAGTGACTCGAAACACACCGGGGAGCTGTTTTTT. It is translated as CASSDSKHTGELFF.

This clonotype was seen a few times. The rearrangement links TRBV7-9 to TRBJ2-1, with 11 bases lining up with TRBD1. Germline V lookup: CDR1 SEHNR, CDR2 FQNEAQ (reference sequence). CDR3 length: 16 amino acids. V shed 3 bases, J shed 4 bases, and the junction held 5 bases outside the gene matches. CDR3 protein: CASSFLGTGGYNEQFF. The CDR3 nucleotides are TGTGCCAGCAGCTTCCTAGGGACAGGGGGATACAATGAGCAGTTCTTC. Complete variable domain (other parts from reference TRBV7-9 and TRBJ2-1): DTGVSQNPRHKITKRGQNVTFRCDPISEHNRLYWYRQTLGQGPEFLTYFQNEAQLEKSRLLSDRFSAERPKGSFSTLEIQRTEQGDSAMYLCASSFLGTGGYNEQFFGPGTRLTVL.

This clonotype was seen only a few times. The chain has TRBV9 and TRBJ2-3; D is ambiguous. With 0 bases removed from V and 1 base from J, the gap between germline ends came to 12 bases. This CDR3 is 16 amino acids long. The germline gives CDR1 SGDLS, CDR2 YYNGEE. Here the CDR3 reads CASSVEAISGTDTQYF. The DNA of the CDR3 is TGTGCCAGCAGCGTAGAAGCAATTTCTGGCACAGATACGCAGTATTTT.

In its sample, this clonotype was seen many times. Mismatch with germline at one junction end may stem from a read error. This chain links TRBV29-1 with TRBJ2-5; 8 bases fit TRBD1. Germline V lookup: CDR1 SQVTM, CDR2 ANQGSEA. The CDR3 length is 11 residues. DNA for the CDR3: TGCAGCGTTGCAATGGACAGGGAAAGGTTCTTC. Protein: CSVAMDRERFF.

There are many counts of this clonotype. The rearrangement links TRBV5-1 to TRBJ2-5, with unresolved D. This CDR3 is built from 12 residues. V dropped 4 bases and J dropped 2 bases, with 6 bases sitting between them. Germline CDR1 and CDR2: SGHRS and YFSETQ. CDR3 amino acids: CASSALQETQYF. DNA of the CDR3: TGCGCCAGCAGCGCCTTACAAGAGACCCAGTACTTC.